Shown below are 31 T cell receptor beta chains from a single sample sequenced in a study of blood T cell repertoires in COVID-19. Clones were sequenced by immunoSEQ multiplex PCR, and TCRdb holds only the in-frame ones, with some missing. The sample carries some 170,000 clones, roughly four fifths recorded once. Sequences were obtained from peripheral blood. The source of these receptors is a man aged 60 to 69 with active or convalescent COVID-19.

V gene TRBV29-1 combines with J gene TRBJ1-4, with TRBD1 matching over 9 bases. The CDR3 runs to 12 residues. Germline CDR1 is SQVTM and CDR2 is ANQGSEA. V shed 7 bases and J 8 bases; nucleotides not matched to a gene: 5. This CDR3 is CSGGQGGEKLFF. The CDR3 DNA reads TGCAGCGGGGGACAGGGTGGGGAAAAACTGTTTTTT.

CDR3 sequence: CASSLAREKLFF. The CDR3, as DNA: TGTGCCAGCAGCTTGGCCCGTGAAAAACTGTTTTTT. The chain carries TRBV11-2 and TRBJ1-4; D unclear. Between the trimmed V and J ends, which lost 3 bases and 7 bases, there was a span of 6 bases. The CDR3 is 12 amino acids. CDR1 and CDR2 (germline): SGHAT, FQNNGV.

This chain joins TRBV6-5 and TRBJ1-2; perhaps TRBD1 as D (6 bases). CDR1 is MNHEY and CDR2 is SVGAGI in the germline V gene. The CDR3 is 14 residues long. V lost 7 bases, J lost 4 bases, and 16 bases lay in between. Here the CDR3 DNA reads TGTGCCAGCAAACTTGACGGGGGGCCCTATGGCTACACCTTC. It is translated as CASKLDGGPYGYTF.

This clone was picked up one time. The chain links TRBV5-6 to TRBJ1-6; 9 bases match TRBD1. The CDR3 covers 15 residues. Looked up from germline, CDR1 is SGHDT and CDR2 is YYEEEE. The J segment lost 7 bases and the V segment lost 4 bases, leaving 6 bases of the junction unmatched. CDR3 nucleotides: TGTGCCAGCAGCATCCTGGGACAGGGAAATTCACCCCTCCACTTT. Translation: CASSILGQGNSPLHF.

The V gene is TRBV5-5, the J gene TRBJ2-1; a possible D gene is TRBD2 (6 bases). CDR3 length equals 16 residues. The germline V and J ends were trimmed by 0 bases and 4 bases, with 14 bases remaining between them. Germline CDR1 and CDR2: SGHKS and YYEKEE (reference sequence). DNA of the CDR3: TGTGCCAGCAGCTTGGCGGGAGAAGGCCTTTACAATGAGCAGTTCTTC. Amino acid sequence: CASSLAGEGLYNEQFF.

The J gene is TRBJ1-2, the V gene TRBV28, with D hard to call. Germline values: CDR1 MDHEN, CDR2 SYDVKM. This CDR3 contains 14 residues. V lost 3 bases, J lost 2 bases, and 10 bases lay in between. CDR3 coding DNA: TGTGCCAGCAGTTTTACTTCGCCCAACTATGGCTACACCTTC. This encodes CASSFTSPNYGYTF.

The chain combines TRBV19 with TRBJ1-5; maybe TRBD1 (6 bases). CDR1 is LNHDA and CDR2 is SQIVND in the germline V gene (reference sequence). CDR3 length: 13 amino acids. Trimming pared 9 bases from V and 3 bases from J, leaving 12 bases between. This CDR3 is CASQQGPNQPQHF. In DNA, the CDR3 is TGTGCCAGCCAACAGGGACCCAATCAGCCCCAGCATTTT.

The chain joins TRBV7-8 to TRBJ1-6; D is ambiguous. The germline V gene encodes CDR1 SGHVS and CDR2 FQNEAQ. Trimming took off 3 bases at V and 8 bases at J, with 14 bases between the two ends. This CDR3 has 15 amino acids. CDR3: CASSFTGGPDSPLHF. The CDR3 nucleotides are TGTGCCAGCAGCTTTACTGGTGGGCCTGATTCACCCCTCCACTTT.

V and J are TRBV3-1 (or the pseudogene TRBV3-2) and TRBJ1-1, with D tentatively TRBD1 (5 bases). Trimming took off 1 base at V and 4 bases at J, with 16 bases between the two ends. Germline V gene data show CDR1 as LGHDT and CDR2 as YNNKEL (reference sequence). This CDR3 is built from 16 residues. CDR3 amino acids: CASSQGQGSLGTEAFF. The DNA of the CDR3 is TGTGCCAGCAGCCAAGGCCAGGGAAGCTTGGGCACTGAAGCTTTCTTT.

The chain carries TRBV5-4 and TRBJ1-2; 7 bases line up with TRBD1. The CDR3 extends over 15 amino acids. Germline assignment: CDR1 SGHNT and CDR2 YYREEE (reference sequence). Losses at the gene ends were 2 bases for V and 5 bases for J; bases not matched to a gene: 9. Written as DNA, the CDR3 is TGTGCCAGCAGCTTCCCTTCAGGGGGGCTATATGGCTACACCTTC. The encoded protein is CASSFPSGGLYGYTF.

This sequence joins TRBV28 and TRBJ1-2, with D perhaps matching TRBD1 (5 bases). The V end lost 4 bases, the J end lost 1 base, and 10 bases lay between the germline ends. Germline assignment: CDR1 MDHEN and CDR2 SYDVKM. The CDR3 totals 14 residues. As DNA, the CDR3 is TGTGCCAGCAGTTCCTCGGGGGGTAACTATGGCTACACCTTC. As protein: CASSSSGGNYGYTF.

The gene calls are TRBV6-4 and TRBJ2-1; 9 bases agree with TRBD2. Trimming cost V 4 bases and J 9 bases; bases outside gene matches: 10. From germline, CDR1 is MRHNA and CDR2 SNTAGT. This CDR3 comprises 15 residues. CDR3 coding DNA: TGTGCCAGCAGTGCTGTTCCTAGCGGGGTCGGTGAGCAGTTCTTC. This codes for CASSAVPSGVGEQFF.

This clone was counted a single time. The chain recombines TRBV5-1 with TRBJ1-4; D is perhaps TRBD1 (6 bases). From germline, CDR1 is SGHRS and CDR2 YFSETQ. The V end lost 0 bases, the J end lost 0 bases, and 6 bases lay between the germline ends. This CDR3 spans 15 amino acids. In nucleotides, the CDR3 is TGCGCCAGCAGCTTGGGACAGGCAACTAATGAAAAACTGTTTTTT. Translation gives CASSLGQATNEKLFF. Using reference TRBV5-1 and TRBJ1-4 for the parts outside the CDR3, the full variable domain is KAGVTQTPRYLIKTRGQQVTLSCSPISGHRSVSWYQQTPGQGLQFLFEYFSETQRNKGNFPGRFSGRQFSNSRSEMNVSTLELGDSALYLCASSLGQATNEKLFFGSGTQLSVL.

This chain links TRBV2 with TRBJ2-5; perhaps TRBD1 as D (6 bases). V lost 3 bases and J lost 4, with 18 bases in between. CDR3 length equals 16 residues. Germline CDR1 and CDR2: SNHLY and FYNNEI. In DNA form, the CDR3 reads TGTGCCAGCAGTGAGAACTACGTGGGCAGGGGAGAGACCCAGTACTTC. Amino acid sequence: CASSENYVGRGETQYF.

The chain recombines TRBV9 with TRBJ1-4, with TRBD1 matching 8 bases. This CDR3 is 16 amino acids long. Looked up from germline, CDR1 is SGDLS and CDR2 is YYNGEE. The V gene end was trimmed by 0 bases and the J gene end by 7 bases; junction bases not matched to a gene: 8. This chain's CDR3 is CASSVEDRGNGEKLFF. The CDR3 DNA reads as TGTGCCAGCAGCGTAGAAGACAGGGGTAATGGTGAAAAACTGTTTTTT.

The chain is built from TRBV6-5 and TRBJ2-7; perhaps TRBD2 as D (6 bases). The CDR3 extends over 11 amino acids. Germline lookup yields CDR1 MNHEY and CDR2 SVGAGI. V was trimmed by 6 bases and J by 6 bases, leaving 9 bases between them. The CDR3 is CASRTGGEQYF. Here the CDR3 DNA reads TGTGCCAGCAGGACCGGGGGCGAGCAGTACTTC.

This clone was observed a few times. The chain couples TRBV3-1 (or the pseudogene TRBV3-2) to TRBJ1-1; 11 bases fit TRBD1. J lost 5 bases, V lost 5 bases, and 1 base had no gene match. This CDR3 contains 13 residues. Germline V lookup: CDR1 LGHDT, CDR2 YNNKEL (reference sequence). The CDR3 DNA reads TGTGCCAGCAGCGGGACAGGGGGGACTGAAGCTTTCTTT. Encoded protein: CASSGTGGTEAFF.

The chain combines TRBV3-1 (or the pseudogene TRBV3-2) with TRBJ2-2, with unresolved D. V lost 1 base and J lost 6, with 12 bases in between. Germline-derived CDR1 and CDR2 are LGHDT and YNNKEL (reference sequence). The CDR3 has 15 amino acids. The CDR3 nucleotides are TGTGCCAGCAGCCAAGGAGGTAAAAGAGCCGGGGAGCTGTTTTTT. Translating it yields CASSQGGKRAGELFF.

The V call is TRBV9, the J call TRBJ1-1, with TRBD1 as a possible D gene (6 bases). The CDR3 covers 15 residues. Per germline, CDR1 SGDLS and CDR2 YYNGEE. V gave up 6 bases and J gave up 5 bases, with 20 bases separating them. CDR3 sequence reads: CASNGRGGFGTEAFF. Here the CDR3 DNA reads TGTGCCAGCAACGGCAGGGGTGGGTTTGGGACTGAAGCTTTCTTT.

The rearrangement links TRBV18 to TRBJ1-2; D unclear. V gave up 6 bases and J gave up 1 base, with 9 bases separating them. Germline CDR1 reads KGHSH; CDR2 reads LQKENI. This CDR3 is built from 13 residues. The CDR3 nucleotides are TGTGCCAGCTCCCGTGAGAGTAACTATGGCTACACCTTC. Encoded protein: CASSRESNYGYTF.

The chain employs TRBV5-1 and TRBJ1-1; 9 bases are shared with TRBD1. The V gene end was trimmed by 1 base and the J gene end by 6 bases; junction bases not matched to a gene: 7. This CDR3 comprises 15 residues. Germline CDR1 reads SGHRS; CDR2 reads YFSETQ. Here the CDR3 DNA reads TGCGCCAGCAGCTTGACCGGACAGGGGCGGCCTGAAGCTTTCTTT. This encodes CASSLTGQGRPEAFF.

This chain connects TRBV6-6 to TRBJ1-1; TRBD1 might be the D (6 bases). This CDR3 region has 15 residues. The germline CDR1 and CDR2 sequences are MNHNY and SVGAGI (reference sequence). V was trimmed by 5 bases and J by 1 base, leaving 14 bases between them. CDR3 in amino acids: CASSRTAAPNTEAFF. The CDR3, as DNA: TGTGCCAGCAGTCGGACAGCTGCCCCGAACACTGAAGCTTTCTTT.

J is TRBJ2-1 and V is TRBV27; D is unresolved. The CDR3 spans 15 residues. Trimming pared 5 bases from V and 2 bases from J, leaving 13 bases between. Germline V CDR1 and CDR2: MNHEY, SMNVEV (reference sequence). DNA of the CDR3: TGTGCCAGCAGTAGCCCTAAGCAAGCCTACAATGAGCAGTTCTTC. It codes for CASSSPKQAYNEQFF.

The gene calls are TRBV18 and TRBJ2-2, with D possibly TRBD2 on 6 matching bases. The germline V and J ends were trimmed by 0 bases and 0 bases, with 20 bases remaining between them. The germline V gene has CDR1 KGHSH and CDR2 LQKENI. This CDR3 region has 20 residues. The CDR3 here is CASSPPYGGYDGANTGELFF. CDR3 DNA: TGTGCCAGCTCACCACCGTATGGAGGGTATGACGGCGCGAACACCGGGGAGCTGTTTTTT.

The chain combines TRBV5-1 with TRBJ1-6; D gene ambiguous. The V end lost 0 bases, the J end lost 9 bases, and 10 bases lay between the germline ends. Germline CDR1 reads SGHRS; CDR2 reads YFSETQ. This CDR3 is built from 14 residues. CDR3: CASSLARNGSPLHF. DNA for the CDR3: TGCGCCAGCAGCTTGGCCAGGAACGGTTCACCCCTCCACTTT.

The V call is TRBV6-1, the J call TRBJ1-2, with D perhaps TRBD1 (5 bases). The germline V gene has CDR1 MNHNS and CDR2 SASEGT. CDR3 size: 16 residues. The V end was cut by 2 bases, the J end by 1 base, with 14 bases between. The chain's CDR3 is CASSERWGRVNYGYTF. The CDR3 region has the DNA TGTGCCAGCAGTGAAAGGTGGGGCAGGGTTAACTATGGCTACACCTTC.

A few counts support this clone. The chain links TRBV7-8 to TRBJ1-5, with D tentatively TRBD1 (5 bases). CDR1 is SGHVS, CDR2 FQNEAQ, per germline. The CDR3 is 16 residues long. The V and J ends lost 5 bases and 2 bases respectively, with 16 bases between them. CDR3 region: CASSVGGSNGNQPQHF. CDR3 nucleotide sequence: TGTGCCAGCAGCGTTGGGGGGTCCAACGGCAATCAGCCCCAGCATTTT.

This clone was counted a few times. V is TRBV6-5 and J is TRBJ1-2; 7 positions match TRBD1. The junction had 8 bases not matched to a gene; V was cut back by 7 bases and J by 6 bases. CDR1 is MNHEY, CDR2 SVGAGI, per germline. This CDR3 comprises 13 residues. The CDR3 spells CASILGQFDGYTF. CDR3 DNA sequence: TGTGCCAGCATCCTGGGACAGTTTGATGGCTACACCTTC.

The V and J genes are TRBV20-1 and TRBJ2-3; D is possibly TRBD2 (5 bases). The length of the CDR3 is 14 residues. Trimming pared 3 bases from V and 4 bases from J, leaving 14 bases between. CDR1 is DFQATT and CDR2 is SNEGSKA in the germline V gene (reference sequence). The CDR3 DNA sequence: TGCAGTGCTAGTCTGCACCTCGGGGCAGATACGCAGTATTTT. Translation: CSASLHLGADTQYF.

The chain joins TRBV24-1 to TRBJ2-3, with 11 bases identical to TRBD2. CDR1 is KGHDR and CDR2 is SFDVKD in the germline V gene. J lost 5 bases, V lost 2 bases, and 5 bases had no gene match. The CDR3 length is 16 residues. DNA for the CDR3: TGTGCCACCAGTGATTGGCTAGCGGGGGGTATAGATACGCAGTATTTT. Translating it yields CATSDWLAGGIDTQYF.

This clone was detected once. The V gene is TRBV2, the J gene TRBJ1-4; 10 bases are a match to TRBD1. Germline V gives CDR1 SNHLY, CDR2 FYNNEI. There are 16 residues in the CDR3. V shed 0 bases and J 7 bases; nucleotides not matched to a gene: 5. CDR3 loop: CASSEARQGATEKLFF. The CDR3 DNA is TGTGCCAGCAGTGAAGCCAGACAGGGGGCCACTGAAAAACTGTTTTTT.